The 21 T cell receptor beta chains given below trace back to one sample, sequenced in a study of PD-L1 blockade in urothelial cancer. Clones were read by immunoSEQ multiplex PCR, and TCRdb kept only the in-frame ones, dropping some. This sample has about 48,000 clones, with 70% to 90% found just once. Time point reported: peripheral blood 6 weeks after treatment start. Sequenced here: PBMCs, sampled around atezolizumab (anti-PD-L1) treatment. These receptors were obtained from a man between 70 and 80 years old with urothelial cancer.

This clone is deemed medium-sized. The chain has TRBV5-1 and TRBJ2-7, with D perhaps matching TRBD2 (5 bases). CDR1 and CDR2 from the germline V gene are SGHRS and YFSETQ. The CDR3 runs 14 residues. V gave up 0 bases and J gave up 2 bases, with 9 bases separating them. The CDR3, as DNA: TGCGCCAGCAGCTTGGGGGGAGAGGCCTACGAGCAGTACTTC. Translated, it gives CASSLGGEAYEQYF.

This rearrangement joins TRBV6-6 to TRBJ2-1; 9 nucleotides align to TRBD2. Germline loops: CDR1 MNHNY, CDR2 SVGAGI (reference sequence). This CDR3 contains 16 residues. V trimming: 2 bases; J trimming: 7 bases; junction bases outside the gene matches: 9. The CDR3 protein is CASSYQAGGGWNEQFF. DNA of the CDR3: TGTGCCAGCAGTTACCAGGCGGGGGGGGGTTGGAATGAGCAGTTCTTC.

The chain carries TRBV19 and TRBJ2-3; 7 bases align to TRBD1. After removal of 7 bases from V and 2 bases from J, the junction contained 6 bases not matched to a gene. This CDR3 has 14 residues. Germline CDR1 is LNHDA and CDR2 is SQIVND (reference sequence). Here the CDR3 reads CASMTGRSTDTQYF. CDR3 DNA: TGTGCCAGTATGACAGGGCGTTCCACAGATACGCAGTATTTT.

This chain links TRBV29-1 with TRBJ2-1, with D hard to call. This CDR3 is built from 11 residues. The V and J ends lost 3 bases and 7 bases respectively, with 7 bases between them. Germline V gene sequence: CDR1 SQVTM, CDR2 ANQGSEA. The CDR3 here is CSVDRWNEQFF. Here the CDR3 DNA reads TGCAGCGTTGACAGATGGAATGAGCAGTTCTTC.

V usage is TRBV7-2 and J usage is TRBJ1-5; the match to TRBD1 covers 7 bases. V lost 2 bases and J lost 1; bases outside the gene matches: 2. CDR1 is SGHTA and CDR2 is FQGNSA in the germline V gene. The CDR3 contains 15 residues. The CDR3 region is CASSLWGQSNQPQHF. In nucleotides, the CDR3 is TGTGCCAGCAGCTTATGGGGACAGAGCAATCAGCCCCAGCATTTT.

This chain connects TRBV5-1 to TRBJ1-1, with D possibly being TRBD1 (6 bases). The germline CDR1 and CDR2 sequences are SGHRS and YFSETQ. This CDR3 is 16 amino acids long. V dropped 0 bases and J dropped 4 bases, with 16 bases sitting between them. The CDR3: CASSLAWTQTGTEAFF. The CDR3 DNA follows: TGCGCCAGCAGCTTGGCCTGGACACAGACAGGCACTGAAGCTTTCTTT. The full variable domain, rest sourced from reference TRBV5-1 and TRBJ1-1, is KAGVTQTPRYLIKTRGQQVTLSCSPISGHRSVSWYQQTPGQGLQFLFEYFSETQRNKGNFPGRFSGRQFSNSRSEMNVSTLELGDSALYLCASSLAWTQTGTEAFFGQGTRLTVV.

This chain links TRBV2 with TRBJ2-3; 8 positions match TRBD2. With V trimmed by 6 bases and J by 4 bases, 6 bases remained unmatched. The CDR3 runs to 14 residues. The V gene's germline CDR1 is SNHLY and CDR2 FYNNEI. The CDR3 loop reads CASRPIAGPDTQYF. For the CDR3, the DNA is TGTGCCAGCAGACCTATAGCGGGACCAGATACGCAGTATTTT.

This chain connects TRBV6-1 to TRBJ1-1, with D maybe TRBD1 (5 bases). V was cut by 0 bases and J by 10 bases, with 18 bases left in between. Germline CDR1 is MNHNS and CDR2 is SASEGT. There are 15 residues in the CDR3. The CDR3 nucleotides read TGTGCCAGCAGTGAAGCGGGGGACTGGAAGGAGGGAGCTTTCTTT. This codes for CASSEAGDWKEGAFF.

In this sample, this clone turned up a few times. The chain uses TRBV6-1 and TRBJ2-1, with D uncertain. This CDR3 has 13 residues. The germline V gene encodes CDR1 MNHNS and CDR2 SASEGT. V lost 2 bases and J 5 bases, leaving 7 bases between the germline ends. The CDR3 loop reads CASSESPDNEQFF. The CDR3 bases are TGTGCCAGCAGTGAATCCCCCGACAATGAGCAGTTCTTC.

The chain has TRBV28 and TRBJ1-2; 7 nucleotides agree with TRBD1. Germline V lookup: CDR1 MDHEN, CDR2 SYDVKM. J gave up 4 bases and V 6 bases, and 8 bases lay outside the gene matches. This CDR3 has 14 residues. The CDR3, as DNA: TGTGCCAGCAGGGGGACAGTTTTCCTCTATGGCTACACCTTC. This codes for CASRGTVFLYGYTF.

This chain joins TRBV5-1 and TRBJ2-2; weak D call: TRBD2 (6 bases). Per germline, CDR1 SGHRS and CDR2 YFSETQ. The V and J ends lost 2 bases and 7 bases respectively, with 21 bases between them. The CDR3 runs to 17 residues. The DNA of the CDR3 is TGCGCCAGCAGCTTAGAGGGCGGGGACGGGAAGAGCGGGGAGCTGTTTTTT. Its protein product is CASSLEGGDGKSGELFF.

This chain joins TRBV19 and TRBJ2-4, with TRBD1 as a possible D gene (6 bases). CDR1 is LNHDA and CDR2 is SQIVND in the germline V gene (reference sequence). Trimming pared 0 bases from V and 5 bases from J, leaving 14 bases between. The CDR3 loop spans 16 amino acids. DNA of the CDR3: TGTGCCAGTAGTATAGACCCACTGGACAGCCAAAACATTCAGTACTTC. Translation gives CASSIDPLDSQNIQYF.

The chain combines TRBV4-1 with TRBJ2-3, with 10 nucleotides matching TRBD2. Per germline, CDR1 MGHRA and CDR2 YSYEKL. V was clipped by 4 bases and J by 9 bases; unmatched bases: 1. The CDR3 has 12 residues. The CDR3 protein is CASSPLAGTQYF. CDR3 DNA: TGCGCCAGCAGCCCACTAGCGGGAACGCAGTATTTT.

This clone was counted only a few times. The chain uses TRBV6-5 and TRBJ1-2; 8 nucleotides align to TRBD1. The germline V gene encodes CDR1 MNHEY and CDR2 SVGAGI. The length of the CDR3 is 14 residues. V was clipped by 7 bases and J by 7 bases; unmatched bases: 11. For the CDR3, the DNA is TGTGCCAGCACCGACAGGGGAGGTGGACTTGGCTACACCTTC. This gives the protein CASTDRGGGLGYTF.

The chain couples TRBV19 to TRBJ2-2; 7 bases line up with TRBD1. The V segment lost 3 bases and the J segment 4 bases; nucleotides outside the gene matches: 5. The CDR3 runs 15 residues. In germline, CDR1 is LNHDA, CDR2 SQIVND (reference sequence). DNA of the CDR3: TGTGCCAGTAGTATTACAGGGGCGCTCACCGGGGAGCTGTTTTTT. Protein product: CASSITGALTGELFF.

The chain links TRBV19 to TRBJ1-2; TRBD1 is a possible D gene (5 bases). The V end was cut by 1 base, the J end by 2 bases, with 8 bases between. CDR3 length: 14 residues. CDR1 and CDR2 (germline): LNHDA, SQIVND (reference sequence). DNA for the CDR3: TGTGCCAGTAGTATAGGACAGCAGAACTATGGCTACACCTTC. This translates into CASSIGQQNYGYTF.

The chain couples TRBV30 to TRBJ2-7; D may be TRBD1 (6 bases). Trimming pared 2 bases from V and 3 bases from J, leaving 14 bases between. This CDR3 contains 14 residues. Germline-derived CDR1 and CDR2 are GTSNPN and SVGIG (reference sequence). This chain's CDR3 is CAWSRTGYSYEQYF. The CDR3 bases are TGTGCCTGGAGTCGCACAGGGTACAGCTACGAGCAGTACTTC.

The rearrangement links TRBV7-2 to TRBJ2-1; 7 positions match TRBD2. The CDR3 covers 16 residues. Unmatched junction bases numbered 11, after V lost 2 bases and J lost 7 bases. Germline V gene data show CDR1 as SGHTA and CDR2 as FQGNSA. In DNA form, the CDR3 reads TGTGCCAGCAGCTTAAGCGGTGGGAGGGCTCGGAATGAGCAGTTCTTC. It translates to CASSLSGGRARNEQFF.

The chain's CDR3 is CASSDQLATDTQYF. CDR3 bases: TGTGCCAGCAGTGATCAGCTAGCGACAGATACGCAGTATTTT. This chain uses TRBV6-1 with TRBJ2-3; tentative D call: TRBD2 (6 bases). The germline V gene has CDR1 MNHNS and CDR2 SASEGT. V was cut by 3 bases and J by 3 bases, with 10 bases left in between. The CDR3 totals 14 residues.

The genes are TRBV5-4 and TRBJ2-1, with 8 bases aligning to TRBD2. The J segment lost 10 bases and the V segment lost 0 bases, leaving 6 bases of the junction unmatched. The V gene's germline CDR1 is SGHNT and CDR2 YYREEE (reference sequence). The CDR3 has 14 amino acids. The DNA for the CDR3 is TGTGCCAGCAGCTTGGTGATAGCGGGACGAGAGCAGTTCTTC. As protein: CASSLVIAGREQFF.

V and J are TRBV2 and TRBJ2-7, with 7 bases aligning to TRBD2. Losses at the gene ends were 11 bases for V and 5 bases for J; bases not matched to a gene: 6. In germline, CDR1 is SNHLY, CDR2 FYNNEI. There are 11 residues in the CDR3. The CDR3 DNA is TGTGCCCAAGGGCGGGGGAACGAGCAGTACTTC. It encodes CAQGRGNEQYF. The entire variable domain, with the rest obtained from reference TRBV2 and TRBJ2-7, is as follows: EPEVTQTPSHQVTQMGQEVILRCVPISNHLYFYWYRQILGQKVEFLVSFYNNEISEKSEIFDDQFSVERPDGSNFTLKIRSTKLEDSAMYFCAQGRGNEQYFGPGTRLTVT.